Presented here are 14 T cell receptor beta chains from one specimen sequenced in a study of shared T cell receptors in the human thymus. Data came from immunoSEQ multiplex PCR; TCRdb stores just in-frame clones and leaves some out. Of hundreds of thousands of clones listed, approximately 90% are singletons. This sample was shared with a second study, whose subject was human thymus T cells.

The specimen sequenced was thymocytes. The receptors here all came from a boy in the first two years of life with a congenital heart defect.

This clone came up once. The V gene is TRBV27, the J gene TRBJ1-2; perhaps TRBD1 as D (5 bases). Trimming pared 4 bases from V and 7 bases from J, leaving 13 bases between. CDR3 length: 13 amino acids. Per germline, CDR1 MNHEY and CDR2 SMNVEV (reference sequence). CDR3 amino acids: CASSSPPGGGYTF. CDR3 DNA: TGTGCCAGCAGTTCCCCCCCCGGGGGTGGCTACACCTTC.

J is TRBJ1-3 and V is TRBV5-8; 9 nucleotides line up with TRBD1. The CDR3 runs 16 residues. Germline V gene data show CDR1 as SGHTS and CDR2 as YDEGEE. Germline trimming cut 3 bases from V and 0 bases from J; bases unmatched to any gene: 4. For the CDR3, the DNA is TGTGCCAGCAGCTCCAGGACAGGGGTCTCTGGAAACACCATATATTTT. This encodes CASSSRTGVSGNTIYF.

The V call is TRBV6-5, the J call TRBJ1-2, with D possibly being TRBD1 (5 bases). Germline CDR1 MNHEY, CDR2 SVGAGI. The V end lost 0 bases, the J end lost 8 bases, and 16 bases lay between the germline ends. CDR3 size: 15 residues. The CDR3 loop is CASSYSRDGARGYTF. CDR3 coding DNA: TGTGCCAGCAGTTACTCGCGGGACGGGGCGCGGGGCTACACCTTC.

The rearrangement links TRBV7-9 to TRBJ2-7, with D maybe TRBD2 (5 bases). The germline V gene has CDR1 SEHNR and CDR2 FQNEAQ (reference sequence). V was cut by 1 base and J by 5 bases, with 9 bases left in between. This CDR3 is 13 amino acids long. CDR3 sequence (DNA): TGTGCCAGCAGCTTAGGAGGGTATGACGAGCAGTACTTC. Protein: CASSLGGYDEQYF.

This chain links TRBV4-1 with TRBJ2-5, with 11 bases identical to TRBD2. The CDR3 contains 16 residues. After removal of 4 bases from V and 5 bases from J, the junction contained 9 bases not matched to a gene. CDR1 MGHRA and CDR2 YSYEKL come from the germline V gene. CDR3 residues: CASSPAASGRRETQYF. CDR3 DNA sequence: TGCGCCAGCAGCCCGGCGGCTAGCGGGAGGAGGGAGACCCAGTACTTC.

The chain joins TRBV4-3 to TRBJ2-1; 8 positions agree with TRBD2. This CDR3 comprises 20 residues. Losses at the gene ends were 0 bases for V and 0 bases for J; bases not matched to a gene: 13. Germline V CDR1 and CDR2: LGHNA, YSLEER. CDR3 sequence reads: CASSQEGSGRVGSSYNEQFF. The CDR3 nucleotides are TGCGCCAGCAGCCAAGAGGGCAGCGGGAGAGTGGGAAGCTCCTACAATGAGCAGTTCTTC.

The CDR3 loop reads CASSPREGLPAGEQYF. In DNA, the CDR3 is TGTGCCAGCAGCCCTCGCGAGGGTCTCCCCGCGGGGGAGCAGTACTTC. This sequence joins TRBV9 and TRBJ2-7; weak D call: TRBD2 (6 bases). The CDR3 loop spans 16 amino acids. V was trimmed by 4 bases and J by 7 bases, leaving 24 bases between them. Germline V CDR1 and CDR2: SGDLS, YYNGEE.

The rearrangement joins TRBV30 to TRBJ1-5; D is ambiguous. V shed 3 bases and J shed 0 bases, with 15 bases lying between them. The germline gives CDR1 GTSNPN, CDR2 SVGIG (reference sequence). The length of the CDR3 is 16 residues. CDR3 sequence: CAWSSARRDSNQPQHF. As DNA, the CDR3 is TGTGCCTGGAGCTCCGCCAGGAGGGATAGCAATCAGCCCCAGCATTTT. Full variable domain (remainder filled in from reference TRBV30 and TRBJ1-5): SQTIHQWPATLVQPVGSPLSLECTVEGTSNPNLYWYRQAAGRGLQLLFYSVGIGQISSEVPQNLSASRPQDRQFILSSKKLLLSDSGFYLCAWSSARRDSNQPQHFGDGTRLSIL.

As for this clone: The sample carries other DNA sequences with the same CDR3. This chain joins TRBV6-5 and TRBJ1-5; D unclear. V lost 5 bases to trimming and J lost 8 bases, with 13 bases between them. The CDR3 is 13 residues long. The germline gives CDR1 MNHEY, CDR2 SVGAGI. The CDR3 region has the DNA TGTGCCAGCAGTAATAGCGGCCCGGAGCCCCAGCATTTT. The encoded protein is CASSNSGPEPQHF.

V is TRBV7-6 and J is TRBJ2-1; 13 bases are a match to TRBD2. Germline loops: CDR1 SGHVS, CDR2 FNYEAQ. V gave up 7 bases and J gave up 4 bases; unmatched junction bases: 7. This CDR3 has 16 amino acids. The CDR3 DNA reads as TGTGCCAGCACCCCTACACTAGCGGGAGGGTACAATGAGCAGTTCTTC. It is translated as CASTPTLAGGYNEQFF.

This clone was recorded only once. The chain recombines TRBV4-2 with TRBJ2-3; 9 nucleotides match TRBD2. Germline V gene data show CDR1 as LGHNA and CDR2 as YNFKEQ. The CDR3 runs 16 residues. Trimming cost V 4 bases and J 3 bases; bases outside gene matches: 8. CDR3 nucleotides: TGTGCCAGCAGCCGTCCTTCTAGCGGGATTACAGATACGCAGTATTTT. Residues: CASSRPSSGITDTQYF.

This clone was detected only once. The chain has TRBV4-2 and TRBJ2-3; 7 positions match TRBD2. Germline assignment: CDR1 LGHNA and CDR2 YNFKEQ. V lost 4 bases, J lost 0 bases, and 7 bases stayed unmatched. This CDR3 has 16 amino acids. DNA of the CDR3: TGTGCCAGCAGCCCGCGGGGAGGGAGCAGCACAGATACGCAGTATTTT. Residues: CASSPRGGSSTDTQYF.

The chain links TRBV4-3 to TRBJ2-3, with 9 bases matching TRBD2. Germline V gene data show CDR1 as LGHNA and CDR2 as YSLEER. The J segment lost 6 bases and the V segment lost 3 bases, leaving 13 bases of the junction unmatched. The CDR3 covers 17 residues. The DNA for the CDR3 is TGCGCCAGCAGCCAGCATCCGGGACTAGCACTTTCGGATACGCAGTATTTT. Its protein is CASSQHPGLALSDTQYF.

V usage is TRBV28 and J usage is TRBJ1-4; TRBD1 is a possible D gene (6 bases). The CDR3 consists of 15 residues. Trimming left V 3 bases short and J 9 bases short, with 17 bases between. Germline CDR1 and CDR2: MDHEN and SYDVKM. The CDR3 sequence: CASSFFARGMQKLFF. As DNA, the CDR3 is TGTGCCAGCAGTTTCTTCGCCAGGGGAATGCAAAAACTGTTTTTT.